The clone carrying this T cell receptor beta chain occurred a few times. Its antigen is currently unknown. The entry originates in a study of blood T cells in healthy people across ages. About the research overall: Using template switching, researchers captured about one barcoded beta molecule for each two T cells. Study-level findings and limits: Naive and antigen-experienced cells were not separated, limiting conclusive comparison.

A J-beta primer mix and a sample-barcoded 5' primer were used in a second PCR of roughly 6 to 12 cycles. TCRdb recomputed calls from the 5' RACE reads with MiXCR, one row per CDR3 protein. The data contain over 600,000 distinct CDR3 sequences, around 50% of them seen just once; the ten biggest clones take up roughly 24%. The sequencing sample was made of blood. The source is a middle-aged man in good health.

The CDR3 bases are TGTGCCAGCAGCCCCCGGGACAGGACTTACAATGAGCAGTTCTTC. Its translation: CASSPRDRTYNEQFF. The chain carries TRBV3-1 and TRBJ2-1, with TRBD1 matching over 8 bases. The V gene end was trimmed by 4 bases and the J gene end by 4 bases; junction bases not matched to a gene: 6. Germline CDR1 is LGHDT and CDR2 is YNNKEL (reference sequence). The CDR3 is made up of 15 amino acids.